Here is one T cell receptor (beta chain) with its context. There are many counts of this clonotype. No antigen is known for it. Nothing much larger sits one base from this clone, and base qualities are not available. This record comes from a study of CD8 T cells in ankylosing spondylitis (dated by TCRdb to about 2017). With respect to the entire study: The study profiled T cell receptor beta repertoires in healthy donors and ankylosing spondylitis patients to find disease-linked TCR variants. The full study cohort comprised 20 to 30 ankylosing spondylitis patients and about a hundred healthy donors. Peripheral blood was sampled, and synovial fluid was also collected from ankylosing spondylitis patients.

What the work shows at the level of the full study, not this receptor alone: The disease-linked clones had a CD8+ phenotype and were found at relatively low frequencies in peripheral blood. Significant enrichment of the disease-linked clones was reported in matched synovial fluid samples from ankylosing spondylitis patients. Some motif variants were previously reported in synovial fluid and blood of reactive arthritis patients, suggesting common disease-initiation mechanisms. Blood from ankylosing spondylitis patients appeared to be characterized by a TCR beta motif composed of several highly homologous amino acid variants.

The CDR3 goes from the cysteine to the phenylalanine over 15 residues. The kept DNA is CDR3 alone, 45 bases in frame from the first base. At the junction V is shortened by 0 bases and J by 0 bases, with 9 bases in between. CDR1 and CDR2, per the germline V gene (reference sequence), are DFQATT and SNEGSKA. TCRdb shows the sequencer as Illumina HiSeq 2500. Quantitative 5'-RACE with molecular barcodes was used to prepare TCR beta libraries. The authors processed their data as follows. A new computational method based on a probabilistic model of VDJ rearrangement was used to identify disease-linked TCR variants. TCRdb trimmed public reads at Q25 via fastp, called clones via MiXCR and kept in-frame beta chains. Entries that share a CDR3 protein sequence are merged under the most common genes and DNA. TCRdb, not the original authors, processed these V and J calls. The sample data list roughly 250,000 distinct CDR3 sequences, and about 10% of these were observed just once. The ten largest account for 2.6% of the sample.

The receptor's source is a male donor with ankylosing spondylitis or in good health (not recorded which). The source material was blood, either unsorted or a sorted T cell fraction (not recorded which). Recombination joined TRBV20-1 with TRBJ2-1; TRBD1 could be the D gene, as 6 bases match. The bases are TGCAGTGCTAGAGAAAGGGGGAGCTCCTACAATGAGCAGTTCTTC. Its translation is CSARERGSSYNEQFF.